This entry lists 14 T cell receptor beta chains sequenced from one sample in a study of blood T cell repertoires in COVID-19. TCRdb keeps only in-frame clones here, not all; method: immunoSEQ multiplex PCR. Seen here are around 100,000 clones, roughly 84% observed once, and the top ten hold 0.7% to 1%. Sequenced sample: peripheral blood. The receptors were gathered from a woman in her sixties or seventies with acute or convalescent COVID-19.

The chain is built from TRBV5-1 and TRBJ2-2; D call uncertain. The CDR3 is 15 residues long. Trimming removed 0 bases at V and 2 bases at J, with 8 bases between. Per germline, CDR1 SGHRS and CDR2 YFSETQ. CDR3 region: CASSLVAPNTGELFF. The CDR3 bases are TGCGCCAGCAGCTTGGTGGCACCTAACACCGGGGAGCTGTTTTTT.

This clone was recorded once. The rearrangement uses TRBV6-1 and TRBJ1-2; D unclear. V lost 1 base and J lost 2, with 5 bases in between. Germline assignment: CDR1 MNHNS and CDR2 SASEGT. There are 13 residues in the CDR3. In DNA, the CDR3 is TGTGCCAGCAGTGAAGGGGCGAACTATGGCTACACCTTC. It specifies CASSEGANYGYTF.

The gene calls are TRBV9 and TRBJ2-3, with TRBD1 identical over 8 bases. The CDR3 has 16 residues. Germline values: CDR1 SGDLS, CDR2 YYNGEE. Unmatched junction bases numbered 9, after V lost 4 bases and J lost 2 bases. CDR3 in amino acids: CASSPGGGANTDTQYF. The CDR3 DNA reads TGTGCCAGCAGCCCAGGGGGCGGGGCCAACACAGATACGCAGTATTTT.

This clone showed up just a few times. The rearrangement links TRBV4-1 to TRBJ2-1; 9 positions match TRBD2. Looked up from germline, CDR1 is MGHRA and CDR2 is YSYEKL. The CDR3 has 14 residues. After removal of 5 bases from V and 6 bases from J, the junction contained 5 bases not matched to a gene. The CDR3 loop is CASSSGGLGNEQFF. The CDR3 coding sequence is TGCGCCAGCAGCAGCGGGGGGCTCGGCAATGAGCAGTTCTTC.

This clone has a single count. The V and J genes are TRBV6-1 and TRBJ2-7; D is unclear. V was shortened by 1 base and J by 3 bases, with 10 bases between the two germline ends. This CDR3 is built from 14 residues. Germline lookup yields CDR1 MNHNS and CDR2 SASEGT. Written as DNA, the CDR3 is TGTGCCAGCAGTGAAGGAGGAACGAACTACGAGCAGTACTTC. Translated: CASSEGGTNYEQYF.

The chain has TRBV5-4 and TRBJ1-2; possibly TRBD1 for D (5 bases). This CDR3 has 14 amino acids. The germline CDR1 and CDR2 sequences are SGHNT and YYREEE (reference sequence). The V and J ends lost 4 bases and 0 bases respectively, with 10 bases between them. The chain's CDR3 is CASSGAVSNYGYTF. CDR3 in DNA: TGTGCCAGCAGCGGGGCCGTATCTAACTATGGCTACACCTTC.

The chain carries TRBV3-1 (or the pseudogene TRBV3-2) and TRBJ1-1; 9 bases fit TRBD1. There are 15 residues in the CDR3. Germline-derived CDR1 and CDR2 are LGHDT and YNNKEL (reference sequence). V gave up 4 bases and J gave up 5 bases; unmatched junction bases: 8. The CDR3: CASSRYTGGATEAFF. DNA for the CDR3: TGTGCCAGCAGCCGGTATACAGGGGGCGCGACTGAAGCTTTCTTT.

This clone appeared once. The chain joins TRBV30 to TRBJ1-1, with TRBD1 matching over 10 bases. V was clipped by 3 bases and J by 4 bases; unmatched bases: 8. The germline V gene encodes CDR1 GTSNPN and CDR2 SVGIG (reference sequence). This CDR3 is built from 15 residues. The CDR3 nucleotides are TGTGCCTGGAGAATAAGGGACAGGGGTATCACTGAAGCTTTCTTT. Protein sequence: CAWRIRDRGITEAFF.

This clone was detected only once. The chain is built from TRBV6-5 and TRBJ1-1; 10 positions agree with TRBD1. This CDR3 has 14 amino acids. V dropped 7 bases and J dropped 3; count of bases not matched to a gene: 5. Germline-derived CDR1 and CDR2 are MNHEY and SVGAGI. CDR3 in DNA: TGTGCCAGCAATACGGACAGGGGGTACACTGAAGCTTTCTTT. It yields the protein CASNTDRGYTEAFF.

V gene TRBV10-3 combines with J gene TRBJ2-5; D might be TRBD1 (8 bases). Germline values: CDR1 ENHRY, CDR2 SYGVKD. The CDR3 contains 14 residues. Between the trimmed V and J ends, which lost 6 bases and 4 bases, there was a span of 15 bases. The CDR3 loop reads CAIRSDREGETQYF. In DNA form, the CDR3 reads TGTGCCATCAGGTCGGACAGGGAGGGAGAGACCCAGTACTTC.

The rearrangement joins TRBV5-1 to TRBJ2-7; 11 nucleotides line up with TRBD2. The V gene's germline CDR1 is SGHRS and CDR2 YFSETQ. Unmatched junction bases numbered 6, after V lost 4 bases and J lost 3 bases. CDR3 length: 15 amino acids. For the CDR3, the DNA is TGCGCCAGCAGCCTGGGACTAGCGGACCTCTACGAGCAGTACTTC. Its protein is CASSLGLADLYEQYF.

The chain uses TRBV28 and TRBJ2-3; tentative D call: TRBD2 (6 bases). In germline, CDR1 is MDHEN, CDR2 SYDVKM. V shed 7 bases and J shed 5 bases, with 10 bases lying between them. The CDR3 is 12 amino acids. The CDR3 loop reads CASKAGGDTQYF. In DNA form, the CDR3 reads TGTGCCAGCAAGGCCGGGGGAGATACGCAGTATTTT.

The V and J genes are TRBV7-3 and TRBJ1-5; a weak D match, TRBD1 (6 bases). The V end was cut by 5 bases, the J end by 4 bases, with 12 bases between. The germline gives CDR1 SGHTA, CDR2 FQGTGA. This CDR3 has 14 amino acids. This CDR3 reads CASSPNRENQPQHF. The CDR3 coding sequence is TGTGCCAGCAGCCCGAACAGGGAGAATCAGCCCCAGCATTTT.

This chain connects TRBV5-4 to TRBJ2-1; 7 nucleotides line up with TRBD1. V lost 3 bases to trimming and J lost 10 bases; unmatched junction nucleotides: 4. CDR3 length: 12 amino acids. Germline loops: CDR1 SGHNT, CDR2 YYREEE (reference sequence). The CDR3 DNA reads as TGTGCCAGCAGCTCCTTACAGGGGGAGCAGTTCTTC. Amino acid sequence: CASSSLQGEQFF.